This record concerns one TCR beta chain sequence. This specimen belongs to a study of blood T cell repertoires in COVID-19. The overall study: Collection of acute and convalescent COVID-19 samples took place in the United States, Italy and Spain. In each case, the material was cDNA or gDNA derived from T cells, B-cell-depleted T cells, or PBMCs.

In Seattle, patients joined the study during active infection and were tracked longitudinally. The V and J ends lost 4 bases and 1 base, in that order; junction bases with no gene match: 6. This CDR3 spans 15 amino acids. The germline V gene has CDR1 SGHRS and CDR2 YFSETQ. How the authors handled the data: Cell counts per sample came from amplifying reference gene primers. Measured with immunoSEQ multiplex PCR; TCRdb has only the in-frame clones, and not every one. The D gene and trimming were derived from the DNA, and the V and J assignments and clone size from that table. Among 300,000 to 400,000 clones listed, roughly 86% were seen once.

The chain combines TRBV5-1 with TRBJ2-5, with 8 bases that match TRBD2. This receptor was identified in a woman aged 55-69 years with COVID-19, enrolled during active disease. The specimen sequenced was peripheral blood. The CDR3, as DNA: TGCGCCAGCAGCCCATGGACTAGCAGCCAAGAGACCCAGTACTTC. It translates to CASSPWTSSQETQYF.